The next 4 T cell receptor beta chains were all read from a single sample in a study of shared clonotypes between healthy human individuals. Sequenced by immunoSEQ multiplex PCR; TCRdb stores in-frame clones only, minus some. Altogether about 2.4 million clones are present, 93% being singletons, with the ten largest covering around 0.4%. The material sequenced was naive CD4+ T cells from PBMCs. Subset denoted: CD45RA+ positively selected. These receptor sequences come from a young man in good health. Some clones in this sample may be carry-over from other donors' samples.

The chain links TRBV7-7 to TRBJ2-2; 10 bases agree with TRBD1. The length of the CDR3 is 15 residues. After removal of 5 bases from V and 4 bases from J, the junction contained 4 bases not matched to a gene. Germline loops: CDR1 SSHAT, CDR2 FNYEAQ (reference sequence). CDR3 sequence (DNA): TGTGCCAGCAGCCCTCGGACAGGGGGCACCGGGGAGCTGTTTTTT. Protein sequence: CASSPRTGGTGELFF. The whole variable domain, remainder taken from reference TRBV7-7 and TRBJ2-2, is GAGVSQSPRYKVTKRGQDVTLRCDPISSHATLYWYQQALGQGPEFLTYFNYEAQPDKSGLPSDRFSAERPEGSISTLTIQRTEQRDSAMYRCASSPRTGGTGELFFGEGSRLTVL.

The V and J genes are TRBV6-1 and TRBJ1-5, with a weak D call TRBD1 (5 bases). The V end lost 5 bases, the J end lost 4 bases, and 12 bases lay between the germline ends. CDR3 length: 14 amino acids. Germline V gene lookup returns CDR1 MNHNS and CDR2 SASEGT. The CDR3 here is CASSQRGDNQPQHF. The CDR3 nucleotides are TGTGCCAGCAGTCAAAGAGGGGATAATCAGCCCCAGCATTTT.

The chain links TRBV4-2 to TRBJ2-5; D unresolved. The V gene lost 4 bases and the J gene lost 0 bases, with 6 bases spanning the gap. The V gene's germline CDR1 is LGHNA and CDR2 YNFKEQ. The CDR3 covers 13 residues. DNA of the CDR3: TGTGCCAGCAGCCCTGGAAACCAAGAGACCCAGTACTTC. Protein product: CASSPGNQETQYF.

This chain links TRBV28 with TRBJ1-5, with D tentatively TRBD1 (5 bases). The V end lost 5 bases, the J end lost 6 bases, and 8 bases lay between the germline ends. This CDR3 has 12 residues. Germline V gene lookup returns CDR1 MDHEN and CDR2 SYDVKM. The CDR3 reads CASSGDPQPQHF. CDR3 DNA sequence: TGTGCCAGCAGTGGGGACCCTCAGCCCCAGCATTTT.